This T cell receptor (beta chain) was recorded in a study of T cell responses to AZD1222 COVID-19 vaccine. Here immunoSEQ multiplex PCR was the method, and the copy in TCRdb shows in-frame clones only, minus some. Found here are about 56,000 clones, approximately 80% of them singletons; the top ten hold around 5%. Germline V gene sequence: CDR1 SGHTA, CDR2 FQGNSA. The CDR3 is 13 residues long. Trimming took 1 base from V and 1 from J, leaving 4 bases between them. The V and J genes are TRBV7-2 and TRBJ1-2; D is ambiguous. The sample consisted of peripheral blood, taken 28 days after the second AZD1222 dose. The TCR was taken from an adult who received the AZD1222 COVID-19 vaccine. The CDR3 here is CASSLGFNYGYTF. CDR3 coding DNA: TGTGCCAGCAGCTTAGGATTTAACTATGGCTACACCTTC.